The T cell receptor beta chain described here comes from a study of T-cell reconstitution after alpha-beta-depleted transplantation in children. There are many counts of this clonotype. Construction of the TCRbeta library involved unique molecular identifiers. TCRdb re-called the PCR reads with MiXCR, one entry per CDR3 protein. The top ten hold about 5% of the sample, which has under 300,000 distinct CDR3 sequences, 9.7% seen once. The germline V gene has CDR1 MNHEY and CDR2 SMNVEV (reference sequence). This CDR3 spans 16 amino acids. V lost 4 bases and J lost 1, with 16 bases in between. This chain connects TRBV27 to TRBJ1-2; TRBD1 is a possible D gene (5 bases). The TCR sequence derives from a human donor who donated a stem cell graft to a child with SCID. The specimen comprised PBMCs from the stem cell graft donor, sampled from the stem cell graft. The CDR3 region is CASSSPSGTGNYGYTF. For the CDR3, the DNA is TGTGCCAGCAGTTCCCCCTCCGGGACCGGTAACTATGGCTACACCTTC.